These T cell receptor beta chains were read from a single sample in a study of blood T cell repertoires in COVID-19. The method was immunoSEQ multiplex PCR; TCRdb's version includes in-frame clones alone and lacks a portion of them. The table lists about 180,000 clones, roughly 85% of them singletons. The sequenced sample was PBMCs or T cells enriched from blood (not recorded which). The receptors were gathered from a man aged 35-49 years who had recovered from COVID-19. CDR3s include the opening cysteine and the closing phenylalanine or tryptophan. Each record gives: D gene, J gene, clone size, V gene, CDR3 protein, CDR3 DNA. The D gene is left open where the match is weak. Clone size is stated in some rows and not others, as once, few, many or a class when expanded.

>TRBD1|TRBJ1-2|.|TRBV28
CASSSPPGQGARGYTF
TGTGCCAGCAGTTCCCCTCCGGGACAGGGGGCGAGAGGCTACACCTTC
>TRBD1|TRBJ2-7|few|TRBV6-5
CASSATGSYEQYF
TGTGCCAGCAGCGCGACAGGGTCCTACGAGCAGTACTTC
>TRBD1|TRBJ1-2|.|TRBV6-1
CASSPGTGIMSYTF
TGTGCCAGCAGCCCCGGGACAGGGATAATGAGCTACACCTTC
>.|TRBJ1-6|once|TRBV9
CASSVDSLPYNSPLHF
TGTGCCAGCAGCGTAGATTCACTCCCCTATAATTCACCCCTCCACTTT
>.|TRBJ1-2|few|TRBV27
CASSLSGGATLYGYTF
TGTGCCAGCAGTTTAAGTGGGGGGGCCACCCTCTATGGCTACACCTTC
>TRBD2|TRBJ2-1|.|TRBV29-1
CSTGTSGIYNEQFF
TGCAGCACTGGCACTAGCGGGATTTACAATGAGCAGTTCTTC
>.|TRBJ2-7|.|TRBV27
CASSLRERYEQYF
TGTGCCAGCAGTTTACGGGAAAGATACGAGCAGTACTTC
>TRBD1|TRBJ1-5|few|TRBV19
CASSGQGMNQPQHF
TGTGCCAGTAGTGGACAGGGGATGAATCAGCCCCAGCATTTT
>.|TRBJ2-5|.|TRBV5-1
CASSEGSAETQYF
TGCGCCAGCAGCGAGGGATCGGCAGAGACCCAGTACTTC
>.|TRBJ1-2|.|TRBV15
CATSTPWGGYYGYTF
TGTGCCACCAGCACCCCCTGGGGGGGTTACTATGGCTACACCTTC
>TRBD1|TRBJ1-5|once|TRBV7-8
CASSQDRGTLSNQPQHF
TGTGCCAGCAGCCAGGACAGGGGGACGCTTAGCAATCAGCCCCAGCATTTT
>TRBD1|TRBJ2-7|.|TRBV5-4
CASSLGGTGNLYYEQYF
TGTGCCAGCAGCTTGGGGGGGACAGGGAATCTTTACTACGAGCAGTACTTC
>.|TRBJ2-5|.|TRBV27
CASSLQQGATQYF
TGTGCCAGCAGTCTCCAACAAGGAGCGACCCAGTACTTC
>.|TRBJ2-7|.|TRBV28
CASSFRGAYEQYF
TGTGCCAGCAGTTTTCGGGGGGCGTACGAGCAGTACTTC
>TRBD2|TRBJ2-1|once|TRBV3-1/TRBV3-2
CASSQDRGGSAYNEQFF
TGTGCCAGCAGCCAAGATAGGGGCGGGAGTGCCTACAATGAGCAGTTCTTC
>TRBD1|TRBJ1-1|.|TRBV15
CATSRDGTAPSGTEAFF
TGTGCCACCAGCAGAGATGGGACAGCTCCTTCGGGGACTGAAGCTTTCTTT
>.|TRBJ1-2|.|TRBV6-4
CASSASGNGYTF
TGTGCCAGCAGTGCATCAGGGAATGGCTACACCTTC
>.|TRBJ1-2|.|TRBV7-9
CASSEDTKFPYGYTF
TGTGCCAGCAGCGAGGACACAAAGTTCCCCTATGGCTACACCTTC
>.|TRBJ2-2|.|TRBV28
CASSLDKDSENTGELFF
TGTGCCAGCAGTTTAGACAAGGACAGTGAGAACACCGGGGAGCTGTTTTTT
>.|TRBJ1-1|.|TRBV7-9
CASSLAGLSSEAFF
TGTGCCAGCAGCTTAGCGGGACTTAGCTCCGAAGCTTTCTTT
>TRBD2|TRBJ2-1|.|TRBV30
CAWSVRNLAGIYNEQFF
TGTGCCTGGAGTGTTAGGAATCTAGCGGGCATATACAATGAGCAGTTCTTC
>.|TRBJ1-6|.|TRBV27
CASSFSREGNSPLHF
TGTGCCAGCAGTTTTAGCCGGGAGGGGAATTCACCCCTCCACTTT
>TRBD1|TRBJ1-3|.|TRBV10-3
CASQGTDSGNTIYF
TGTGCCTCCCAGGGGACAGACTCTGGAAACACCATATATTTT
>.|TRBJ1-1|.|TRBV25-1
CASREQGRAFF
TGTGCCAGCAGGGAACAGGGAAGGGCTTTCTTT
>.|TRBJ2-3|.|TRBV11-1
CASSRRLGGGQYF
TGTGCCAGCAGCCGTCGGTTGGGCGGAGGGCAGTATTTT
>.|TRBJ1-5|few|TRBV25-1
CASSGGQVGNQPQHF
TGTGCCAGCAGTGGGGGGCAGGTCGGTAATCAGCCCCAGCATTTT
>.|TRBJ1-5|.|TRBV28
CASSPSGQPQHF
TGTGCCAGCAGCCCCTCGGGTCAGCCCCAGCATTTT
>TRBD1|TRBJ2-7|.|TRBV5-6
CASSLGTGGWYEQYF
TGTGCCAGCAGCCTCGGGACAGGGGGCTGGTACGAGCAGTACTTC
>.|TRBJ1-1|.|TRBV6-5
CASVGVLGEAFF
TGTGCCAGTGTCGGGGTTTTGGGGGAAGCTTTCTTT
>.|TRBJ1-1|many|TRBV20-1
CSARGATEAFF
TGCAGTGCTAGAGGGGCCACTGAAGCTTTCTTT
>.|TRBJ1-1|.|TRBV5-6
CASSLTGPNTEAFF
TGTGCCAGCAGCTTGACAGGGCCGAACACTGAAGCTTTCTTT
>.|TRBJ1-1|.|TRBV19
CASSFLGLATEAFF
TGTGCCAGTAGTTTTCTGGGGCTGGCCACTGAAGCTTTCTTT
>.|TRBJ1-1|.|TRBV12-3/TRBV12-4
CASRKLNTEAFF
TGTGCCAGCAGGAAGCTGAACACTGAAGCTTTCTTT
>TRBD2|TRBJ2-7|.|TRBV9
CASAAGVSSYEQYF
TGTGCCAGCGCCGCGGGGGTGAGCTCCTACGAGCAGTACTTC